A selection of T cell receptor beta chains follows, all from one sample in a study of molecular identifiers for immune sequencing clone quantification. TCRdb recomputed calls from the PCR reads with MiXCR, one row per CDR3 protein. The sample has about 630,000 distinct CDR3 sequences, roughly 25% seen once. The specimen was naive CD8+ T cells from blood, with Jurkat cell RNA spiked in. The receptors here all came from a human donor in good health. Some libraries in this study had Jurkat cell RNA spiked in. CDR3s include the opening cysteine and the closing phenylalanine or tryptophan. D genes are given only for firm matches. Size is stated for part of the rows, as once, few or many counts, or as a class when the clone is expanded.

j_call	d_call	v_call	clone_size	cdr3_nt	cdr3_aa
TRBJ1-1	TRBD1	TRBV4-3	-	TGCGCCAGCAGCCAAGAAGGGAGTGTCACAGGGGCCGGGGTGAACACTGAAGCTTTCTTT	CASSQEGSVTGAGVNTEAFF
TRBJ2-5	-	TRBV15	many	TGTGCCACCAGCAGAACGACAGTCGAGACCCAGTACTTC	CATSRTTVETQYF
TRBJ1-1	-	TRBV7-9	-	TGTGCCAGCAGCCCGGAGGGGGTGACGGGAGCCCACACTGCAGCTTTCTTT	CASSPEGVTGAHTAAFF
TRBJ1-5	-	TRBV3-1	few	TGTGCCAGCAGCCCCATGCAGGGACCCCAGCCCCAGCATTTT	CASSPMQGPQPQHF
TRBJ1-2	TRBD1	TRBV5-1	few	TGCGCCAGCAGCTTGGCAGGACAGGGAAGAAGTTCTAACTATGGCTACACCTTC	CASSLAGQGRSSNYGYTF
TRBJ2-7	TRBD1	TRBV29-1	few	TGCAGCGTTTACGGGGACAGGGGATACGAGCAGTACTTC	CSVYGDRGYEQYF
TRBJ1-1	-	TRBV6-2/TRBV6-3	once	TGTGCCAGCAGTTGCGCAGGTTTGAACACTGAAGCTTTCTTT	CASSCAGLNTEAFF
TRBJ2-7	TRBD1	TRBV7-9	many	TGTGCCAGCAGCCCAGGGGGCTCCTACGAGCAGTACTTC	CASSPGGSYEQYF
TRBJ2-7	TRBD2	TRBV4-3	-	TGCGCCAGCAGCCCATCTCTAGCGGGGTACGAGCAGTACTTC	CASSPSLAGYEQYF
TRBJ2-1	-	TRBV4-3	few	TGCGCCAGCAGCCAAGATGAGCTTAGTGGGGCAGGCTCCTACAATGAGCAGTTCTTC	CASSQDELSGAGSYNEQFF
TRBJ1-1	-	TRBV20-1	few	TGCAGTGCCGAGGGGGTGAACACTGAAGCTTTCTTT	CSAEGVNTEAFF
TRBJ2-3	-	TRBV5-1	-	TGCGCCAGCAGCGCGGACAGCCGGAGCCCTGGCACAGATACGCAGTATTTT	CASSADSRSPGTDTQYF
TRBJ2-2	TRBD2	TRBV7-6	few	TGTGCCAGCAGCCAGGTGGTAGCGGGGGTGACCGGGGAGCTGTTTTTT	CASSQVVAGVTGELFF
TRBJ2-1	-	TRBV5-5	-	TGTGCCAGCAGCTTAGACAGGCAGTGGAACAATGAGCGGTTCTTC	CASSLDRQWNNERFF
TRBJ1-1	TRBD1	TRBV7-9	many	TGTGCCAGCAGCTTCACAGGGGACACTGAAGCTTTCTTT	CASSFTGDTEAFF
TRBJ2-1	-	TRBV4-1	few	TGCGCCAGCAGCCAAGAGAGTAGCTCTTTCTACAATGAGCAGTTCTTC	CASSQESSSFYNEQFF
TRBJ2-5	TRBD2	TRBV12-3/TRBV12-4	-	TGTGCCAGCAGTTCACTAGCGGGAGGAGGAAGGGACCAAGAGACCCAGTACTTC	CASSSLAGGGRDQETQYF
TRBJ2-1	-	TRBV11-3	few	TGTGCCAGCAGCTTAGATAATCTAGGACCCCCCTACGGTGAGCAGTTCTTC	CASSLDNLGPPYGEQFF
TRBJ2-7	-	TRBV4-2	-	TGTGCCAGCAGTCTGATTAGAACAGGGAGGGGGTCCTACGAGCAGTACTTC	CASSLIRTGRGSYEQYF
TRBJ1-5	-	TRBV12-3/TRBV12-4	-	TGTGCCAGCAGTCGGGGGGCCGGCCTGGCCCAGCATTTT	CASSRGAGLAQHF
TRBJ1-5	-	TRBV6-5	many	TGTGCCAGCAGCCCGACAGTTCCTAGCAATCAGCCCCAGCATTTT	CASSPTVPSNQPQHF
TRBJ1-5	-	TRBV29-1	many	TGCAGCGTTGAAAAGGGGCTCGTAACCCAGCCCCAGCATTTT	CSVEKGLVTQPQHF
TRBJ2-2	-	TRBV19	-	TGTGCCAGTACCGATCCGGGCCCCGGGGAGCTGTTTTTT	CASTDPGPGELFF
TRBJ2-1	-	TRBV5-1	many	TGCGCCAGCAGCTTGCCGACCTTTGAGCAGTTCTTC	CASSLPTFEQFF
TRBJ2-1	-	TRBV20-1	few	TGCAGTGCCCCTGCGACCCTTTCCTCCTACAATGAGCAGTTCTTC	CSAPATLSSYNEQFF
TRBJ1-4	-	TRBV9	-	-	CASSVAAGSPREKPFF
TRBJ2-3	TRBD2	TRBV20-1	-	TGCAGTGCTCCCCGGCCTAGCGGGGGCTACAGCACAGATACGCAGTATTTT	CSAPRPSGGYSTDTQYF
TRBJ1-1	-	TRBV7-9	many	TGTGCCAGCAGCTTAGCGGTGCGCCATATTAACACTGAAGCTTTCTTT	CASSLAVRHINTEAFF
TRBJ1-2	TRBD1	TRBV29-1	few	TGCAGCGTTGAAAACAGGGGTCACTATGGCTACACCTTC	CSVENRGHYGYTF
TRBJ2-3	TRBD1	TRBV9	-	TGTGCCAGCAGCGAAACCGTAGGGGGCGCAGATACGCAGTATTTT	CASSETVGGADTQYF
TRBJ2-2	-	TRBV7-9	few	TGTGCCAGCAGCTTTAGTCTGGCGGAGAACACCGGGGAGCTGTTTTTT	CASSFSLAENTGELFF
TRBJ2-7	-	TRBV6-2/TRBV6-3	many	TGTGCCAGCAGTACGAGTTGGGACTGGGTCTACGAGCAGTACTTC	CASSTSWDWVYEQYF
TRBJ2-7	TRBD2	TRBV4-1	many	TGCGCCAGCAGCCAAGAGACTAGCGTCTACGAGCAGTACTTC	CASSQETSVYEQYF
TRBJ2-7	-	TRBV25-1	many	TGTGCCAGCAGTGAAAAGGTTCTCTACGAGCAGTACTTC	CASSEKVLYEQYF
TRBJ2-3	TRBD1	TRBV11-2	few	TGTGCCAGCAGCTTAGTGACAGGGCAACTTAGCACAGATACGCAGTATTTT	CASSLVTGQLSTDTQYF
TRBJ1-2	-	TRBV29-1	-	TGCAGCGTTGAACCGGGGACGCACTATGGCTACACCTTC	CSVEPGTHYGYTF
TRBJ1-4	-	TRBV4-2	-	TGTGCCAGCAGCCTCCCATTGACAGCGGTTAATGGAAAACTGTTTTTT	CASSLPLTAVNGKLFF
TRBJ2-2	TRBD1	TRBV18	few	TGTGCCAGCTCACTGTCCCAGGACAGGGTCACCGGGGAGCTGTTTTTT	CASSLSQDRVTGELFF
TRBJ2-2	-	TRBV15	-	TGTGCCACCTTGCTCGCCGGGGAGCTGTTTTTT	CATLLAGELFF
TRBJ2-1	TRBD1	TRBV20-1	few	TGCAGTGCCTCCGGGACAGATCACAATGAGCAGTTCTTC	CSASGTDHNEQFF
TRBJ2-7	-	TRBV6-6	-	TGTGCCAGCCGGTACACTCTAGGACTCGAGCAGCACTTC	CASRYTLGLEQHF
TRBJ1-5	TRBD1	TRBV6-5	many	TGTGCCAGCAGTTTTTCCCGACAGGGGGGCCAGCCCCAGCATTTT	CASSFSRQGGQPQHF
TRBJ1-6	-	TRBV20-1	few	TGCAGTGCTAGACATAGCCCCGGGGATATAGGGTCACCCCTCCACTTT	CSARHSPGDIGSPLHF
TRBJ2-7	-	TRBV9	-	TGTGCCAGCAGCGTAGAGGCCGGGCAGGCCACCCACGAGCAGTACTTC	CASSVEAGQATHEQYF
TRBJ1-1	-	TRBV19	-	TGTGCCAGTAGTCTCCACCCCGGGACATCGAGCACTGAAGCTTTCTTT	CASSLHPGTSSTEAFF
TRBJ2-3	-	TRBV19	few	TGTGCCGGGTCGTCGTGGTTTGGAGATACGCAGTATTTT	CAGSSWFGDTQYF
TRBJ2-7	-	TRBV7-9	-	TGTGCCTATTCAACAGGGCCCTCCTACGAGCAGTACTTC	CAYSTGPSYEQYF
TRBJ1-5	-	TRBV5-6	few	TGTGCCAGCAGCTCTGCTGGGACGGATAATCCCCAGCCCCAGCATTTT	CASSSAGTDNPQPQHF
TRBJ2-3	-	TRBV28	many	TGTGCCAGCAGTTTAAGGTCCGGGATCGTAGATACGCAGTATTTT	CASSLRSGIVDTQYF
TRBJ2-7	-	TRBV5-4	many	TGTGCCAGCAGCTTGGGGAGTCTATCGGTCTACGAGCAGTACTTC	CASSLGSLSVYEQYF
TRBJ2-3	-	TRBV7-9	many	TGTGCCAGCAGCCCTCCCCCAGGGAAAACAGATACGCAGTATTTT	CASSPPPGKTDTQYF
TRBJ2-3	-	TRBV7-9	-	TGTGCCGGCAGCTTTGGAGCAGATACGCAGTATTTT	CAGSFGADTQYF
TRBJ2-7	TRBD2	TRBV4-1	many	TGCGCCAGCAGCCAAGTGTCCACCGCGGGGGTCTACGAGCAGTACTTC	CASSQVSTAGVYEQYF